The rows below give T cell receptor beta chains drawn from one sample of a study of blood T cell repertoires in COVID-19. This table comes from immunoSEQ multiplex PCR, and its TCRdb copy is limited to in-frame clones, with some not included. This table has fewer than 350,000 clones, approximately 83% appearing once. Specimen: peripheral blood. The receptors were sampled from a woman aged 25 to 39 who had recovered from COVID-19. CDR3s include the opening cysteine and the closing phenylalanine or tryptophan. A D gene is named only where the DNA matches it firmly. The size field is filled for only some rows; it gives once, few, many or a size class.

j_call | d_call | clone_size | v_call | cdr3_aa | cdr3_nt
TRBJ2-5 | NA | NA | TRBV10-1 | CASSSGVGGTQYF | TGCGCCAGCTCGAGCGGAGTCGGTGGGACCCAGTACTTC
TRBJ2-7 | TRBD2 | NA | TRBV5-4 | CASSLYGGRIDEQYF | TGTGCCAGCAGCTTGTATGGCGGGAGAATCGACGAGCAGTACTTC
TRBJ1-5 | NA | NA | TRBV5-1 | CASSLAGYSNQPQHF | TGCGCCAGCAGCTTGGCGGGATATAGCAATCAGCCCCAGCATTTT
TRBJ1-5 | NA | NA | TRBV7-2 | CASSLGSPVQGQPQHF | TGTGCCAGCAGCTTAGGCTCCCCCGTGCAGGGGCAGCCCCAGCATTTT
TRBJ2-7 | NA | NA | TRBV28 | CASSLFMGFTRDSAYEQYF | TGTGCCAGCAGTTTATTTATGGGCTTCACCCGAGACAGCGCCTACGAGCAGTACTTC
TRBJ1-4 | NA | NA | TRBV19 | CASSFLLGANEKLFF | TGTGCCAGTAGCTTCCTATTGGGCGCTAATGAAAAACTGTTTTTT
TRBJ2-1 | TRBD2 | NA | TRBV4-2 | CASIRLAGYNEQFF | TGTGCCAGCATCCGACTAGCGGGCTACAATGAGCAGTTCTTC
TRBJ1-1 | NA | few | TRBV19 | CATRGIAGVNTEAFF | TGTGCCACCAGAGGGATAGCAGGGGTTAACACTGAAGCTTTCTTT
TRBJ2-1 | TRBD2 | once | TRBV4-1 | CASSQEERGGAYNEQFF | TGCGCCAGCAGCCAAGAGGAGCGGGGGGGCGCCTACAATGAGCAGTTCTTC
TRBJ1-5 | NA | NA | TRBV1 | CTSSQRADVDRGQPQHF | TGCACCAGCAGCCAACGTGCCGACGTCGACAGGGGCCAGCCCCAGCATTTT
TRBJ1-5 | TRBD1 | few | TRBV28 | CASHDRGGEPQHF | TGTGCCAGTCATGACAGGGGCGGGGAGCCCCAGCATTTT
TRBJ2-4 | NA | NA | TRBV4-3 | CASSPSKGDIQYF | TGCGCCAGCAGCCCAAGCAAGGGGGACATTCAGTACTTC
TRBJ2-7 | TRBD1 | NA | TRBV6-5 | CASRLPGQGTYEQYF | TGTGCCAGCAGATTGCCGGGACAGGGGACCTACGAGCAGTACTTC
TRBJ2-1 | TRBD1 | NA | TRBV19 | CASSKGTGVRDEQFF | TGTGCCAGTAGTAAAGGGACAGGAGTGAGGGATGAGCAGTTCTTC
TRBJ2-5 | TRBD2 | once | TRBV5-4 | CASSALAGAAETQYF | TGTGCCAGCAGCGCACTAGCGGGAGCGGCAGAGACCCAGTACTTC
TRBJ2-1 | NA | NA | TRBV5-1 | CASSLMWAGDNEQFF | TGCGCCAGCAGCTTGATGTGGGCAGGGGACAATGAGCAGTTCTTC
TRBJ2-7 | NA | NA | TRBV6-1 | CASRRRWERTHEQYF | TGTGCCAGCAGGCGGCGGTGGGAGAGAACACACGAGCAGTACTTC
TRBJ2-1 | TRBD2 | NA | TRBV27 | CASSLGTSGNNEQFF | TGTGCCAGCAGTTTGGGGACTAGCGGGAACAATGAGCAGTTCTTC
TRBJ2-7 | TRBD1 | NA | TRBV6-1 | CASSEATSGRGRSSYEQYF | TGTGCCAGCAGTGAAGCGACTTCGGGCAGGGGGCGGTCATCCTACGAGCAGTACTTC
TRBJ1-5 | NA | NA | TRBV2 | CASSEAVLQPQHF | TGTGCCAGCAGTGAAGCCGTACTCCAGCCCCAGCATTTT
TRBJ1-1 | NA | NA | TRBV19 | CASSIVRAATEAFF | TGTGCCAGTAGTATAGTCAGGGCAGCCACTGAAGCTTTCTTT
TRBJ2-5 | NA | NA | TRBV2 | CASNQGLETQYF | TGTGCCAGCAATCAGGGTTTGGAGACCCAGTACTTC
TRBJ2-2 | TRBD2 | NA | TRBV27 | CASSQKSGRAYTGELFF | TGTGCCAGCAGTCAAAAGAGCGGGAGGGCCTACACCGGGGAGCTGTTTTTT
TRBJ1-5 | TRBD1 | NA | TRBV2 | CASNLEQGIGQPQHF | TGTGCCAGCAATCTCGAACAGGGGATAGGTCAGCCCCAGCATTTT
TRBJ1-5 | TRBD1 | NA | TRBV9 | CASSVEDRVNQPQHF | TGTGCCAGCAGCGTAGAGGACAGGGTCAATCAGCCCCAGCATTTT
TRBJ1-6 | TRBD1 | NA | TRBV6-1 | CASSELGQGISPLHF | TGTGCCAGCAGTGAACTGGGACAGGGGATATCACCCCTCCACTTT
TRBJ2-1 | NA | NA | TRBV5-5 | CASSSEGNEQFF | TGTGCCAGCAGCTCTGAGGGCAATGAGCAGTTCTTC
TRBJ1-1 | NA | NA | TRBV10-1 | CASAGWGTEAFF | TGCGCCAGCGCGGGGTGGGGCACTGAAGCTTTCTTT
TRBJ2-1 | NA | NA | TRBV7-9 | CASSPRLGRYNEQFF | TGTGCCAGCAGCCCACGCCTTGGGAGGTACAATGAGCAGTTCTTC
TRBJ1-6 | NA | NA | TRBV7-2 | CASSFRENSPLHF | TGTGCCAGCAGCTTTCGTGAGAATTCACCCCTCCACTTT
TRBJ2-7 | NA | NA | TRBV10-3 | CAISENFSYEQYF | TGTGCCATCAGTGAGAACTTCTCCTACGAGCAGTACTTC
TRBJ2-1 | TRBD2 | NA | TRBV7-2 | CASSLLAGGLSNEQFF | TGTGCCAGCAGCTTATTAGCTGGGGGACTATCCAATGAGCAGTTCTTC
TRBJ1-1 | NA | NA | TRBV4-1 | CASSQDRVGGTEAFF | TGCGCCAGCAGCCAAGATCGGGTGGGGGGCACTGAAGCTTTCTTT
TRBJ2-7 | TRBD2 | NA | TRBV7-2 | CASSARFSGGLSYEQYF | TGTGCCAGCAGCGCGCGATTTAGCGGGGGGCTCTCCTACGAGCAGTACTTC
TRBJ2-7 | TRBD2 | NA | TRBV14 | CASSQGLAGHPYNSYEQYF | TGTGCCAGCAGCCAAGGGCTAGCGGGACATCCTTACAACTCCTACGAGCAGTACTTC
TRBJ2-1 | TRBD2 | NA | TRBV27 | CASSFGLAESNEQFF | TGTGCCAGCAGTTTCGGACTAGCGGAATCCAATGAGCAGTTCTTC
TRBJ1-1 | TRBD1 | few | TRBV18 | CASSLRTGGAYTEAFF | TGTGCCAGCTCACTGAGGACAGGGGGCGCATACACTGAAGCTTTCTTT
TRBJ1-5 | NA | NA | TRBV7-2 | CASSLQDSNQPQHF | TGTGCCAGCAGCTTACAGGATAGCAATCAGCCCCAGCATTTT
TRBJ2-7 | TRBD1 | NA | TRBV18 | CASSPLGTGSYEQYF | TGTGCCAGCTCACCACTAGGGACAGGGAGCTACGAGCAGTACTTC
TRBJ2-2 | NA | once | TRBV9 | CASSLNTGELFF | TGTGCCAGCAGCCTAAATACCGGGGAGCTGTTTTTT
TRBJ2-3 | NA | NA | TRBV3-1/TRBV3-2 | CASSLNGADTQYF | TGTGCCAGCAGCCTAAACGGTGCAGATACGCAGTATTTT
TRBJ1-2 | NA | NA | TRBV5-5 | CASSLTPRDYGYTF | TGTGCCAGCAGCTTGACCCCCCGGGACTATGGCTACACCTTC
TRBJ2-7 | NA | NA | TRBV7-2 | CASSSSPYEQYF | TGTGCCAGCAGCTCATCCCCCTACGAGCAGTACTTC
TRBJ1-2 | NA | NA | TRBV7-9 | CATRGAANYGYTF | TGTGCCACCAGGGGAGCTGCTAACTATGGCTACACCTTC
TRBJ2-7 | TRBD2 | NA | TRBV5-4 | CASSLAGTSGAWEQYF | TGTGCCAGCAGCTTGGCTGGGACTAGCGGGGCCTGGGAGCAGTACTTC
TRBJ1-2 | TRBD1 | NA | TRBV20-1 | CSASFFQGGNLFGGYTF | TGCAGTGCTAGTTTCTTCCAGGGGGGAAATCTATTCGGAGGCTACACCTTC
TRBJ2-7 | NA | NA | TRBV2 | CASSWTDYEQYF | TGTGCCAGCAGTTGGACAGACTACGAGCAGTACTTC
TRBJ2-1 | TRBD1 | NA | TRBV2 | CASNRQGSSYNEQFF | TGTGCCAGCAACCGACAGGGATCTTCCTACAATGAGCAGTTCTTC
TRBJ2-7 | NA | once | TRBV18 | CASSPPAVGAYREQYF | TGTGCCAGCTCACCACCGGCAGTTGGGGCGTATAGGGAGCAGTACTTC
TRBJ2-2 | NA | few | TRBV29-1 | CSVEGGAGELFF | TGCAGCGTTGAAGGGGGGGCCGGGGAGCTGTTTTTT
TRBJ2-7 | TRBD1 | NA | TRBV18 | CASSPQRDSVHEQYF | TGTGCCAGCTCACCACAAAGGGACAGCGTCCACGAGCAGTACTTC
TRBJ1-1 | TRBD1 | NA | TRBV18 | CASSELGQDTEAFF | TGTGCCAGCTCGGAGTTAGGACAGGACACTGAAGCTTTCTTT
TRBJ2-3 | TRBD1 | NA | TRBV7-9 | CASSLKGQETDTQYF | TGTGCCAGCAGCTTAAAGGGACAGGAGACAGATACGCAGTATTTT
TRBJ2-1 | TRBD2 | NA | TRBV9 | CASSVRLASNEQFF | TGTGCCAGCAGCGTAAGACTAGCGAGCAATGAGCAGTTCTTC